The 26 T cell receptor beta chains listed next were all sequenced from one sample in a study of T cell clonality in common variable immunodeficiency. Data came from immunoSEQ multiplex PCR; TCRdb stores just in-frame clones and leaves some out. The table records 40,000 to 50,000 clones without singletons, the ten largest covering 10%. The source material was peripheral blood mononuclear cells. The receptors shown here come from a person aged 18 to 70 in good health.

This clone was detected ten times or more. The read ends 3 residues early relative to the CDR3; the germline J gene fills the gap. The rearrangement joins TRBV11-2 to TRBJ2-5; TRBD1 agrees at 8 bases. Germline V gives CDR1 SGHAT, CDR2 FQNNGV. This CDR3 contains 14 residues. V shed 4 bases, J shed 3 bases, and the junction held 4 bases outside the gene matches. Incomplete CDR3 DNA: TGTGCCAGCAGCTATAACAGGGGGAAAGAGACC. It yields the protein CASSYNRGKET. The whole CDR3 is CASSYNRGKETQYF.

The sample holds many counts of this clone. The read gets to within 3 residues of the CDR3 end, and the germline J gene fills in the rest. This chain links TRBV20-1 with TRBJ2-2; perhaps TRBD1 as D (6 bases). Trimming shortened V by 0 bases and J by 6 bases, and 8 bases separated the two germline ends. Germline CDR1 and CDR2: DFQATT and SNEGSKA (reference sequence). This CDR3 region has 13 residues. CDR3 amino acids: CSARDRGSGELFF. Incomplete CDR3 DNA: TGCAGTGCTAGAGACAGGGGATCCGGGGAG.

This clone was seen a few times. The CDR3 bases that were read are TGTGCCAGCAGTGTACGTAAGGTCCGCTCTGGAAACACC. Translated, it gives CASSVRKVRSGNT. The full CDR3 is CASSVRKVRSGNTIYF. The V gene is TRBV2, the J gene TRBJ1-3; D remains unclear. The read comes to an end 3 residues before the CDR3 does, leaving the germline J gene to fill in the end. The germline V and J ends were trimmed by 4 bases and 0 bases, with 13 bases remaining between them. This CDR3 contains 16 residues. Germline values: CDR1 SNHLY, CDR2 FYNNEI.

This clone has ten or more counts. CDR3: CAISDSNYGYTF. Incomplete CDR3 DNA: TGTGCCATCTCGGACAGTAACTATGGC. This chain links TRBV7-2 with TRBJ1-2, with D possibly matching TRBD1 (6 bases). Read data end 3 residues before the CDR3 end; the end is taken from the germline J gene. Germline V gives CDR1 SGHTA, CDR2 FQGNSA. This CDR3 contains 12 residues. The V and J ends lost 10 bases and 1 base respectively, with 10 bases between them. Complete variable domain (other parts from reference TRBV7-2 and TRBJ1-2): GAGVSQSPSNKVTEKGKDVELRCDPISGHTALYWYRQSLGQGLEFLIYFQGNSAPDKSGLPSDRFSAERTGGSVSTLTIQRTQQEDSAVYLCAISDSNYGYTFGSGTRLTVV.

This clone was found a few times. With the read ending 3 residues before the CDR3 end, the germline J gene is used to fill in that end. V gene TRBV7-8 combines with J gene TRBJ2-1; a weak D match, TRBD1 (6 bases). The CDR3 has 16 residues. The V end was cut by 1 base, the J end by 5 bases, with 15 bases between. Germline-derived CDR1 and CDR2 are SGHVS and FQNEAQ. The covered CDR3 bases are TGTGCCAGCAGCTTAGGTGGGGGCCGGCCACACAATGAG. It translates to CASSLGGGRPHNE. The whole CDR3 region reads CASSLGGGRPHNEQFF.

This clone occurred many times. The CDR3 bases that were read are TGTGCCAGCAGCATACAAGGACTAGCGGCGACC. This codes for CASSIQGLAAT. The full CDR3 is CASSIQGLAATQYF. This chain links TRBV7-8 with TRBJ2-5, with 10 nucleotides matching TRBD2. The read halts 3 residues ahead of the CDR3 end, with the missing end drawn from the germline J gene. Germline values: CDR1 SGHVS, CDR2 FQNEAQ. V trimming: 5 bases; J trimming: 7 bases; junction bases outside the gene matches: 7. The CDR3 consists of 14 residues.

This clone appeared many times. The CDR3 is cut off 3 residues early in the read; its end comes from the germline J gene. This sequence joins TRBV6-2 or TRBV6-3 and TRBJ1-5, with TRBD1 identical over 9 bases. Germline CDR1 is MNHEY and CDR2 is SVGEGT. The CDR3 is 15 residues long. J gave up 6 bases and V 2 bases, and 5 bases lay outside the gene matches. CDR3 DNA (partial): TGTGCCAGCAGTTACGGGGACAGGGAGAGTCAGCCC. Residues: CASSYGDRESQP. The full-length CDR3 reads as CASSYGDRESQPQHF.

This clone was seen at least ten times. Relative to the germline gene, one junction end is altered; a read error may explain this. From the germline J gene comes the end of the CDR3, since the read stops 3 residues before it. This chain uses TRBV4-2 with TRBJ1-4; 10 nucleotides line up with TRBD1. Germline CDR1 is LGHNA and CDR2 is YNFKEQ. The CDR3 contains 16 residues. The chain's CDR3 is CASSQEAGTGVEKLFF. Partial CDR3 DNA: TGCGCCAGCAGCCAGGAGGCCGGGACAGGGGTCGAAAAA.

This clone was counted many times. The read is 3 residues too short to cover the CDR3 end, so that end is filled in from the germline J gene. The rearrangement uses TRBV7-2 and TRBJ2-5; TRBD2 agrees at 10 bases. Unmatched junction bases numbered 3, after V lost 3 bases and J lost 2 bases. The CDR3 is 15 amino acids. Germline loops: CDR1 SGHTA, CDR2 FQGNSA. The CDR3 bases that were read are TGTGCCAGCAGCTTTAGCGGGGGGCTACAAGAGACC. The encoded protein is CASSFSGGLQET. In full, the CDR3 is CASSFSGGLQETQYF.

This clone was counted ten times or more. From the germline J gene comes the end of the CDR3, since the read stops 3 residues before it. V usage is TRBV3-1 (or the pseudogene TRBV3-2) and J usage is TRBJ2-7; 7 bases line up with TRBD1. This CDR3 spans 17 amino acids. The germline CDR1 and CDR2 sequences are LGHDT and YNNKEL (reference sequence). V shed 2 bases and J 2 bases; nucleotides not matched to a gene: 12. The CDR3 DNA, read in part, is TGTGCCAGCAGCCAATATTTACGACAGGGCAAAACCTACGAG. Protein product: CASSQYLRQGKTYE. The complete CDR3 sequence is CASSQYLRQGKTYEQYF.

This clone was observed many times. With the read ending 3 residues before the CDR3 end, the germline J gene is used to fill in that end. V usage is TRBV19 and J usage is TRBJ1-2; 7 positions agree with TRBD1. The germline CDR1 and CDR2 sequences are LNHDA and SQIVND (reference sequence). V was pared by 4 bases and J by 6 bases, with 11 bases of the junction left unmatched. CDR3 length equals 15 residues. The sequenced part of the CDR3 DNA is TGTGCCAGTAGTACCCCCCACAGGGGTGTGGATGGC. Encoded protein: CASSTPHRGVDG. The entire CDR3 protein reads CASSTPHRGVDGYTF.

This clone was seen ten or more times. The missing CDR3 end, 3 residues past where the read stops, is filled in from the germline J gene. The genes are TRBV3-1 (or the pseudogene TRBV3-2) and TRBJ2-7; 9 bases align to TRBD1. The trim removed 0 bases at V and 2 bases at J, leaving 11 bases unmatched. Germline V gene data show CDR1 as LGHDT and CDR2 as YNNKEL (reference sequence). The CDR3 loop spans 18 amino acids. The covered CDR3 bases are TGTGCCAGCAGCCAAGACTCCATCCCGGGACAGGGTACCTACGAG. Its translation: CASSQDSIPGQGTYE. The whole CDR3 region reads CASSQDSIPGQGTYEQYF.

This clone was seen many times. Sequencing ends 3 residues short of the CDR3 end; the germline J gene provides the rest. The V gene is TRBV2, the J gene TRBJ1-4; TRBD1 aligns across 7 bases. J lost 0 bases, V lost 5 bases, and 3 bases had no gene match. Germline CDR1 SNHLY, CDR2 FYNNEI. This CDR3 spans 15 amino acids. CDR3 bases read: TGTGCCAGCAGTCGACAGGGTACAACTAATGAAAAA. Its protein is CASSRQGTTNEK. The whole CDR3 protein reads CASSRQGTTNEKLFF.

The table lists this clone with many counts. The read stops 3 residues short of the end of the CDR3; the missing end is completed from the germline J gene. The chain is built from TRBV19 and TRBJ1-5; 7 bases match TRBD1. V gave up 4 bases and J gave up 1 base; unmatched junction bases: 1. Per germline, CDR1 LNHDA and CDR2 SQIVND (reference sequence). CDR3 length equals 14 residues. The DNA read from the CDR3 is TGTGCCAGTAGTAAACAGGGGAGCAATCAGCCC. It is translated as CASSKQGSNQP. The whole CDR3 sequence reads CASSKQGSNQPQHF. The full variable domain, its missing parts supplied by reference TRBV19 and TRBJ1-5, is DGGITQSPKYLFRKEGQNVTLSCEQNLNHDAMYWYRQDPGQGLRLIYYSQIVNDFQKGDIAEGYSVSREKKESFPLTVTSAQKNPTAFYLCASSKQGSNQPQHFGDGTRLSIL.

This clone was counted ten times or more. The read halts 3 residues ahead of the CDR3 end, with the missing end drawn from the germline J gene. The chain employs TRBV19 and TRBJ2-7; 12 bases fit TRBD2. This CDR3 comprises 15 residues. V lost 6 bases to trimming and J lost 2 bases; unmatched junction nucleotides: 5. Germline V gives CDR1 LNHDA, CDR2 SQIVND (reference sequence). The CDR3 bases that were read are TGTGCCAGTAGCGCTGGACTAGCGGGAACCTACGAG. It encodes CASSAGLAGTYE. The complete CDR3 reads CASSAGLAGTYEQYF. The variable domain in full, completed from reference TRBV19 and TRBJ2-7, reads DGGITQSPKYLFRKEGQNVTLSCEQNLNHDAMYWYRQDPGQGLRLIYYSQIVNDFQKGDIAEGYSVSREKKESFPLTVTSAQKNPTAFYLCASSAGLAGTYEQYFGPGTRLTVT.

This clone was seen ten or more times. The read ends 3 residues early relative to the CDR3; the germline J gene fills the gap. This chain uses TRBV7-9 with TRBJ2-1; D not resolved. CDR1 is SEHNR, CDR2 FQNEAQ, per germline (reference sequence). The CDR3 consists of 13 residues. Between the trimmed V and J ends, which lost 2 bases and 3 bases, there was a span of 5 bases. The DNA read from the CDR3 is TGTGCCAGCAGCTTAATATTCTACAATGAG. This sequence encodes CASSLIFYNE. The whole CDR3 reads CASSLIFYNEQFF.

The table lists this clone with many counts. The read stops 3 residues short of the end of the CDR3; the missing end is completed from the germline J gene. The chain combines TRBV20-1 with TRBJ2-1, with D possibly matching TRBD1 (6 bases). From germline, CDR1 is DFQATT and CDR2 SNEGSKA (reference sequence). Trimming removed 3 bases from V and 8 bases from J, with 14 bases in between. The CDR3 totals 13 residues. Incomplete CDR3 DNA: TGCAGTGCTAGGAACAGGGATAACTATGAG. It codes for CSARNRDNYE. The full CDR3 protein reads CSARNRDNYEQFF.

This clone has just a few counts. A read error is possible here, since a much larger clone lies one base away. The CDR3 end falls 3 residues outside the read, so it is completed with the germline J gene. The V call is TRBV5-1, the J call TRBJ1-4; D is perhaps TRBD1 (6 bases). The germline V gene has CDR1 SGHRS and CDR2 YFSETQ. The CDR3 extends over 15 amino acids. CDR3 protein: CASSFGGAGANVLFF. The CDR3 bases that were read are TGCGCCAGCAGCTTTGGGGGGGCTGGGGCCAACGTA.

This clone has a count of ten or more. Coverage ceases 3 residues before the CDR3 finishes, and the germline J gene fills in the end. This rearrangement joins TRBV7-3 to TRBJ1-6, with D perhaps TRBD1 (6 bases). The CDR3 contains 13 residues. Germline loops: CDR1 SGHTA, CDR2 FQGTGA. Trimming stripped 4 bases from V and 6 bases from J, with 7 bases between. CDR3 protein: CASSSDSNSPLHF. The part of the CDR3 DNA that was read is TGTGCCAGCAGCTCGGACAGTAATTCACCC.

There are a few counts of this clone. The read terminates 3 residues before the CDR3 end, so the remaining end is supplied by the germline J gene. The rearrangement uses TRBV5-5 and TRBJ2-7; possibly TRBD2 for D (6 bases). Trimming removed 2 bases at V and 0 bases at J, with 9 bases between. The length of the CDR3 is 14 residues. Germline values: CDR1 SGHKS, CDR2 YYEKEE (reference sequence). The CDR3: CASSLAGGSYEQYF. The CDR3 DNA, read in part, is TGTGCCAGCAGCTTAGCGGGCGGCTCCTACGAG. The full variable domain, rest sourced from reference TRBV5-5 and TRBJ2-7, is DAGVTQSPTHLIKTRGQQVTLRCSPISGHKSVSWYQQVLGQGPQFIFQYYEKEERGRGNFPDRFSARQFPNYSSELNVNALLLGDSALYLCASSLAGGSYEQYFGPGTRLTVT.

This clone was counted many times. The CDR3 goes on 3 residues after the read ends, and that part is filled in from the germline J gene. The rearrangement links TRBV4-2 to TRBJ2-2, with TRBD1 matching 7 bases. The CDR3 has 15 amino acids. Germline V gene lookup returns CDR1 LGHNA and CDR2 YNFKEQ. V lost 1 base to trimming and J lost 7 bases; unmatched junction nucleotides: 6. Incomplete CDR3 DNA: TGTGCCAGCAGCCAAGTTCAGGGGGTAGTCGGGGAG. As protein: CASSQVQGVVGE. The full CDR3 sequence reads CASSQVQGVVGELFF.

This clone was counted many times. The read ends 3 residues early relative to the CDR3; the germline J gene fills the gap. The chain combines TRBV7-2 with TRBJ1-5; D gene ambiguous. CDR1 SGHTA and CDR2 FQGNSA come from the germline V gene. CDR3 size: 11 residues. CDR3 loop: CASSLAGPQHF. The sequenced part of the CDR3 DNA is TGTGCCAGCAGCTTAGCGGGCCCC.

This clone was observed at least ten times. The read is 3 residues too short to cover the CDR3 end, so that end is filled in from the germline J gene. The V call is TRBV7-3, the J call TRBJ1-1; D may be TRBD1 (6 bases). The CDR3 has 12 amino acids. CDR1 SGHTA and CDR2 FQGTGA come from the germline V gene. This chain's CDR3 is CASSLVRGAAFF. The covered CDR3 bases are TGTGCCAGCAGCTTAGTTCGGGGGGCC.

This clone was picked up many times. The read stops 3 residues short of the end of the CDR3; the missing end is completed from the germline J gene. The chain uses TRBV7-9 and TRBJ2-3; 10 bases map to TRBD2. The germline CDR1 and CDR2 sequences are SEHNR and FQNEAQ (reference sequence). After removal of 5 bases from V and 6 bases from J, the junction contained 2 bases not matched to a gene. This CDR3 spans 13 amino acids. The CDR3 DNA, read in part, is TGTGCCAGCAGCCCGACTAGCGGGGATACG. It translates to CASSPTSGDT. The full CDR3 sequence reads CASSPTSGDTQYF.

This clone was seen repeatedly, ten times or more. The read ends 3 residues early relative to the CDR3; the germline J gene fills the gap. The chain links TRBV11-2 to TRBJ1-1; 8 nucleotides align to TRBD1. CDR1 and CDR2 (germline): SGHAT, FQNNGV. V lost 5 bases to trimming and J lost 5 bases; unmatched junction nucleotides: 7. This CDR3 spans 14 amino acids. CDR3: CASSATQGGTEAFF. The CDR3 bases that were read are TGTGCCAGCAGCGCAACACAGGGGGGAACTGAA.

This clone occurred many times. Sequencing ends 3 residues short of the CDR3 end; the germline J gene provides the rest. V and J are TRBV20-1 and TRBJ2-5, with a weak D call TRBD2 (5 bases). The germline V gene has CDR1 DFQATT and CDR2 SNEGSKA (reference sequence). Trimming stripped 0 bases from V and 5 bases from J, with 13 bases between. The CDR3 covers 14 residues. CDR3 bases read: TGCAGTGCTAGAGATCGGATTACTAGGGAGACC. This encodes CSARDRITRET. The whole CDR3 sequence is CSARDRITRETQYF.